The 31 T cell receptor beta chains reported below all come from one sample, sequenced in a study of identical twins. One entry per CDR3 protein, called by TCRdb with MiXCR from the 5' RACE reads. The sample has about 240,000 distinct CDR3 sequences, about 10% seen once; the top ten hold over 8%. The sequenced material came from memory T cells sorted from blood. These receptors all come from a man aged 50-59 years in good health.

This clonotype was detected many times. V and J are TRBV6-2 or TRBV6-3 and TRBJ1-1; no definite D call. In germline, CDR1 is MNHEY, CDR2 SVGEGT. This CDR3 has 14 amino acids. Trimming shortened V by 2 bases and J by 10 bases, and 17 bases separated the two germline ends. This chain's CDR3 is CASSYRGRFSPAFF. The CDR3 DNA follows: TGTGCCAGCAGTTACAGAGGTCGGTTTTCGCCAGCTTTCTTT.

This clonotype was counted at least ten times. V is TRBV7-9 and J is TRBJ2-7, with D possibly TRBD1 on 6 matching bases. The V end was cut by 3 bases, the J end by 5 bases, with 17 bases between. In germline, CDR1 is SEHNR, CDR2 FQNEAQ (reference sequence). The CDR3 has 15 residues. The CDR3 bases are TGTGCCAGCAGCTTGGACCCTTTGAGGGGGAACGAGCAGTACTTC. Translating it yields CASSLDPLRGNEQYF.

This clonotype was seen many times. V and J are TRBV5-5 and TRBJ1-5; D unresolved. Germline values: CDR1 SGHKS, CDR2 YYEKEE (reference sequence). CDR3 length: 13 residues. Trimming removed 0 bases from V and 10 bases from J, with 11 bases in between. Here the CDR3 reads CASSLELGHPQHF. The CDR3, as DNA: TGTGCCAGCAGCTTGGAGCTGGGCCATCCCCAGCATTTT.

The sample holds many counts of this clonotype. This CDR3 is CASSQESAGGSYNEQFF. The CDR3 DNA follows: TGTGCCAGCAGCCAAGAGTCCGCGGGGGGCAGCTACAATGAGCAGTTCTTC. The J gene is TRBJ2-1, the V gene TRBV4-2; TRBD2 agrees at 8 bases. V lost 0 bases to trimming and J lost 3 bases; unmatched junction nucleotides: 7. Germline V gene data show CDR1 as LGHNA and CDR2 as YNFKEQ. The CDR3 runs 17 residues.

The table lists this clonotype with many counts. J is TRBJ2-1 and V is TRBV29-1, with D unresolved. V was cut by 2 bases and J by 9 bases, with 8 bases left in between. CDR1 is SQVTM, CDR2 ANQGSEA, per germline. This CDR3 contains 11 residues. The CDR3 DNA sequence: TGCAGCGTTGAATCCGGGCTTGAGCAGTTCTTC. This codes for CSVESGLEQFF.

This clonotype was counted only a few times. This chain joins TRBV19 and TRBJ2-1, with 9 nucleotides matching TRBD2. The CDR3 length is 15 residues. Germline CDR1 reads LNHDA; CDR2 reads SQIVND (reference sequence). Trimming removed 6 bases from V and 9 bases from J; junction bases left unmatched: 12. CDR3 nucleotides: TGTGCCAGTAGCAGACCGGGACTAGCTGTAACTGAGCAGTTCTTC. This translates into CASSRPGLAVTEQFF.

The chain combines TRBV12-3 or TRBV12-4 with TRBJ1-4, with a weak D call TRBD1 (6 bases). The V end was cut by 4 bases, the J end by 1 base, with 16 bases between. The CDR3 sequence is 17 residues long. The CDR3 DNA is TGTGCCAGCAGTTCTCAGGGGCGGGGCGGAACTAATGAAAAACTGTTTTTT. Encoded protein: CASSSQGRGGTNEKLFF.

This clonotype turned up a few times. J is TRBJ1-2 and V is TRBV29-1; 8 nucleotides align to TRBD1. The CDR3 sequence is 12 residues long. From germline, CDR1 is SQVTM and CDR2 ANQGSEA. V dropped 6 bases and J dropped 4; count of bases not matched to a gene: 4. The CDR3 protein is CSVDTGGYGYTF. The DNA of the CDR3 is TGCAGCGTCGATACAGGGGGCTATGGCTACACCTTC.

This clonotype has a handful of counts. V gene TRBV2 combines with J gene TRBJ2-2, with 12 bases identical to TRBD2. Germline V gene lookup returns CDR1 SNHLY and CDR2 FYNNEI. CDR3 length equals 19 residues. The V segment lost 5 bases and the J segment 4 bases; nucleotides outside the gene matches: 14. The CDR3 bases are TGTGCCAGCAGTAAACCGACTAGCGGGAGAAGGCCCGCCACCGGGGAGCTGTTTTTT. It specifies CASSKPTSGRRPATGELFF.

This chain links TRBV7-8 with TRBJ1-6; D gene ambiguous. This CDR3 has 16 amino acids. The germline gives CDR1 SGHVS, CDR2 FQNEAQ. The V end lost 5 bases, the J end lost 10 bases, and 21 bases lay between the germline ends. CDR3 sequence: CASSKAGILGGSPLHF. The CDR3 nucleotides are TGTGCCAGCAGCAAAGCTGGGATTCTGGGAGGATCACCCCTCCACTTT.

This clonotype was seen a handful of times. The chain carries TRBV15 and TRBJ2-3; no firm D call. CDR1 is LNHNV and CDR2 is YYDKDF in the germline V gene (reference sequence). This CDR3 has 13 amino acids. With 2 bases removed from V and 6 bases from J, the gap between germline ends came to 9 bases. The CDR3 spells CATSRYQADTQYF. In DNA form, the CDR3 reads TGTGCCACCAGCAGATACCAGGCGGATACGCAGTATTTT.

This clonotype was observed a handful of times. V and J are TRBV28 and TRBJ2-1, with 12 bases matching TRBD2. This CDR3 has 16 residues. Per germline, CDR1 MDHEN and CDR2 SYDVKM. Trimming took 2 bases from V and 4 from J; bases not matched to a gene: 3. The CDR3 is CASSLRTSGMYNEQFF. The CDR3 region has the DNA TGTGCCAGCAGTTTACGGACTAGCGGGATGTACAATGAGCAGTTCTTC.

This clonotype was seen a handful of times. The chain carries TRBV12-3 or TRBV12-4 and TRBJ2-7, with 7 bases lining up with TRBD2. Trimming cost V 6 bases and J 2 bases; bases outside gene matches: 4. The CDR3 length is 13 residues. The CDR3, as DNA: TGTGCCAGCAGCGCGGGGGTCCCCTACGAGCAGTACTTC. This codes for CASSAGVPYEQYF.

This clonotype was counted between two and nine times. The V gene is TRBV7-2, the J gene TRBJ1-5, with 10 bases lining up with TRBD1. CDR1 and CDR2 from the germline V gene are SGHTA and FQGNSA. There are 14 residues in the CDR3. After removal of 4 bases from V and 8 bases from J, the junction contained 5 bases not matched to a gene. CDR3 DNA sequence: TGTGCCAGCAGCTACCAGACAGGGGGCGAGCCCCAGCATTTT. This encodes CASSYQTGGEPQHF.

CDR3 in amino acids: CASSIRTSGQYF. The CDR3 nucleotides are TGTGCCAGCAGCATCCGGACTAGCGGGCAGTACTTC. The chain links TRBV5-6 to TRBJ2-7, with 10 bases identical to TRBD2. With V trimmed by 4 bases and J by 9 bases, 4 bases remained unmatched. Germline-derived CDR1 and CDR2 are SGHDT and YYEEEE. This CDR3 spans 12 amino acids.

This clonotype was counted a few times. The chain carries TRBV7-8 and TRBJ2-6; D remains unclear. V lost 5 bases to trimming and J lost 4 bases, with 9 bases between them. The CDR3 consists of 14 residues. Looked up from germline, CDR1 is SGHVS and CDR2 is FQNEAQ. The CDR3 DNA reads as TGTGCCAGCAGCCTGGATGTGGGGGCCAACGTCCTGACTTTC. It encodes CASSLDVGANVLTF. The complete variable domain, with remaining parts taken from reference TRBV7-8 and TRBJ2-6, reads GAGVSQSPRYKVAKRGQDVALRCDPISGHVSLFWYQQALGQGPEFLTYFQNEAQLDKSGLPSDRFFAERPEGSVSTLKIQRTQQEDSAVYLCASSLDVGANVLTFGAGSRLTVL.

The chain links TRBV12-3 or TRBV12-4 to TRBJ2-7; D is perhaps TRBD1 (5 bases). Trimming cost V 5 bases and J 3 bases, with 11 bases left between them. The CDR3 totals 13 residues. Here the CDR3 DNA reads TGTGCCAGCAGTGCTGACAGCTACTACGAGCAGTACTTC. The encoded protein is CASSADSYYEQYF.

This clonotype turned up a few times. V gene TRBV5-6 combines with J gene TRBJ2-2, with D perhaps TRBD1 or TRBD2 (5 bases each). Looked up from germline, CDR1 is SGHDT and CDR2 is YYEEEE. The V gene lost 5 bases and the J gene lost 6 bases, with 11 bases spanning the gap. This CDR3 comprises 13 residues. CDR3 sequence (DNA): TGTGCCAGCAGGATAGGGACGGCCGGGGAGCTGTTTTTT. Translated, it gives CASRIGTAGELFF.

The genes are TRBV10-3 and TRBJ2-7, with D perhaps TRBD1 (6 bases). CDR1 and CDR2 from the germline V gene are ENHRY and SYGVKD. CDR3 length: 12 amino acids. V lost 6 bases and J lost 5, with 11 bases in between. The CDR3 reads CAIRGTGNEQYF. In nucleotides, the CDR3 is TGTGCCATCAGGGGAACAGGGAACGAGCAGTACTTC.

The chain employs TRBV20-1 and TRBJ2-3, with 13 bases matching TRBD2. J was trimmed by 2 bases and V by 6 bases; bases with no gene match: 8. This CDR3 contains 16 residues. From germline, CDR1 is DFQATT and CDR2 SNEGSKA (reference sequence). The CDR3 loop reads CSAPRLAGGFTDTQYF. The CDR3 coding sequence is TGCAGTGCCCCTAGACTAGCGGGGGGATTCACAGATACGCAGTATTTT.

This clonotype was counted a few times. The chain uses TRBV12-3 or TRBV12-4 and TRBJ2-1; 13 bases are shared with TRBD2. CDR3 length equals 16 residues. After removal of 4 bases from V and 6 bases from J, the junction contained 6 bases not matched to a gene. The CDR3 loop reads CASSSTGLAGVNEQFF. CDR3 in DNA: TGTGCCAGCAGTTCCACTGGACTAGCGGGAGTCAATGAGCAGTTCTTC.

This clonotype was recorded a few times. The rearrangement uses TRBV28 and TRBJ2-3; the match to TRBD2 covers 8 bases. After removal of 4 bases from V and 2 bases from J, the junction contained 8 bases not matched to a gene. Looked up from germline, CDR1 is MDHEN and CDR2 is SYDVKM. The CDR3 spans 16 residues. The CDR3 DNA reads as TGTGCCAGCAGTTCCGTAGCGGGAACTTCCACAGATACGCAGTATTTT. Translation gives CASSSVAGTSTDTQYF. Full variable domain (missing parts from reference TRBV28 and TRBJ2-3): DVKVTQSSRYLVKRTGEKVFLECVQDMDHENMFWYRQDPGLGLRLIYFSYDVKMKEKGDIPEGYSVSREKKERFSLILESASTNQTSMYLCASSSVAGTSTDTQYFGPGTRLTVL.

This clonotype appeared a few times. This CDR3 reads CASKLRARDTDTQYF. In DNA form, the CDR3 reads TGTGCCAGCAAGTTACGCGCCAGAGACACAGATACGCAGTATTTT. This rearrangement joins TRBV2 to TRBJ2-3; the D is unclear. CDR3 length: 15 amino acids. Trimming took off 7 bases at V and 2 bases at J, with 16 bases between the two ends. Per germline, CDR1 SNHLY and CDR2 FYNNEI.

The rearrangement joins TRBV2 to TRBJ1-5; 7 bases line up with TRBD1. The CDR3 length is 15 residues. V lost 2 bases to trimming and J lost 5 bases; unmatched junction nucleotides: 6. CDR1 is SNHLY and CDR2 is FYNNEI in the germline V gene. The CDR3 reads CASSETSGGYQPQHF. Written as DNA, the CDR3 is TGTGCCAGCAGTGAAACGTCAGGGGGATATCAGCCCCAGCATTTT.

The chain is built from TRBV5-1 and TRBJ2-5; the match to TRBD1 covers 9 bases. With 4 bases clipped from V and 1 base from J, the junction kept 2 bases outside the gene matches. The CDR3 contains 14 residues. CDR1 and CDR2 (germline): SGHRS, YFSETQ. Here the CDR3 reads CASSRDRVQETQYF. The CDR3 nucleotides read TGCGCCAGCAGCCGGGACAGGGTCCAAGAGACCCAGTACTTC.

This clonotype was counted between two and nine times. CDR3 amino acids: CASNQGGQGFGEQFF. DNA for the CDR3: TGTGCCAGCAACCAGGGGGGACAGGGGTTTGGGGAGCAGTTCTTC. This sequence joins TRBV7-9 and TRBJ2-1, with 10 nucleotides matching TRBD1. With 7 bases clipped from V and 10 bases from J, the junction kept 13 bases outside the gene matches. The CDR3 consists of 15 residues. Germline assignment: CDR1 SEHNR and CDR2 FQNEAQ (reference sequence). Complete variable domain (other parts from reference TRBV7-9 and TRBJ2-1): DTGVSQNPRHKITKRGQNVTFRCDPISEHNRLYWYRQTLGQGPEFLTYFQNEAQLEKSRLLSDRFSAERPKGSFSTLEIQRTEQGDSAMYLCASNQGGQGFGEQFFGPGTRLTVL.

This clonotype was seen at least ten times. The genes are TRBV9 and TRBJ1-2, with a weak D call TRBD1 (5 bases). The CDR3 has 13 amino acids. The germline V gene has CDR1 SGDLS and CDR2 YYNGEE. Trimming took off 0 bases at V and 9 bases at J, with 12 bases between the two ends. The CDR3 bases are TGTGCCAGCAGCGTAGAGGGTCGGGGCCGCTACACCTTC. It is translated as CASSVEGRGRYTF.

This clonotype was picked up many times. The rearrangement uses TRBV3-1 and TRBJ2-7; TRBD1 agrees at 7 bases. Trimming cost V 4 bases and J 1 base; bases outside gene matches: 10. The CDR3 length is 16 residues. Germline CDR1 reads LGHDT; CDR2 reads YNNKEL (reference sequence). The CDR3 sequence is CASSPSNKDRSYEQYF. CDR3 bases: TGTGCCAGCAGCCCCTCAAACAAGGACAGGTCCTACGAGCAGTACTTC.

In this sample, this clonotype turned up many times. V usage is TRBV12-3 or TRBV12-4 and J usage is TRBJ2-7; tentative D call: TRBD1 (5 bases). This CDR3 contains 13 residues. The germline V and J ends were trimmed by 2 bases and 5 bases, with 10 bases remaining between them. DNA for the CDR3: TGTGCCAGCAGTTTATTCAAGGGGAACGAGCAGTACTTC. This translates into CASSLFKGNEQYF.

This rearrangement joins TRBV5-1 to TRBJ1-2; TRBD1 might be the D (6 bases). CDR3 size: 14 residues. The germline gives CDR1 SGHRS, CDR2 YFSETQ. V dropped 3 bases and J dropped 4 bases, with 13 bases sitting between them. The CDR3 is CASSSDRIGYGYTF. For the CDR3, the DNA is TGCGCCAGCAGCTCTGACAGGATCGGCTATGGCTACACCTTC.

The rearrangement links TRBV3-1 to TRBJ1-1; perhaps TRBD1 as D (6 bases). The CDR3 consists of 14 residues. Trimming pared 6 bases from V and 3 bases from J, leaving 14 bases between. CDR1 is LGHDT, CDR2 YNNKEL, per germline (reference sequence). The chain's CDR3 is CASRPTGTYTEAFF. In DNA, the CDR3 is TGTGCCAGCAGACCTACAGGGACGTACACTGAAGCTTTCTTT.